These 25 T cell receptor beta chains came from one sample sequenced in a study of response to subunit inactivated influenza vaccine. MiXCR, applied by TCRdb to the RT-PCR reads, yields one record per CDR3 protein. Here the sample spans about 650,000 distinct CDR3 sequences, 12% to 15% being singletons. Sequencing used PBMCs from blood, obtained 14 days before vaccination. The receptors come from a man in his fifties who received an inactivated influenza vaccine.

This clonotype was picked up many times. This chain joins TRBV14 and TRBJ2-1; the D gene is possibly TRBD2 (6 bases). Germline V CDR1 and CDR2: SGHDN, FVKESK. The V end was cut by 0 bases, the J end by 3 bases, with 15 bases between. This CDR3 comprises 17 residues. In DNA, the CDR3 is TGTGCCAGCAGCCAAGAATTCCTTAGCGGTAACTACAATGAGCAGTTCTTC. Encoded protein: CASSQEFLSGNYNEQFF.

The table lists this clonotype with many counts. The chain carries TRBV12-3 or TRBV12-4 and TRBJ1-5; 7 nucleotides match TRBD1. There are 14 residues in the CDR3. V dropped 4 bases and J dropped 7; count of bases not matched to a gene: 7. The CDR3 spells CASSYDRAGQPQHF. CDR3 coding DNA: TGTGCCAGCAGTTACGACAGGGCCGGGCAGCCCCAGCATTTT.

This clonotype was picked up a small number of times. This chain links TRBV6-2 or TRBV6-3 with TRBJ2-7, with 7 positions matching TRBD2. The CDR3 has 14 residues. Germline CDR1 is MNHEY and CDR2 is SVGEGT. Trimming cost V 3 bases and J 7 bases; bases outside gene matches: 9. The CDR3 bases are TGTGCCAGCAGTTATTCGGCAGGGAGGGGAGAGCAGTACTTC. Its protein product is CASSYSAGRGEQYF.

This chain links TRBV6-2 or TRBV6-3 with TRBJ1-5; D remains ambiguous. V lost 4 bases to trimming and J lost 0 bases, with 7 bases between them. This CDR3 is built from 14 residues. Germline-derived CDR1 and CDR2 are MNHEY and SVGEGT. DNA for the CDR3: TGTGCCAGCAGTTTACAGCTTAGCAATCAGCCCCAGCATTTT. As protein: CASSLQLSNQPQHF.

The chain has TRBV20-1 and TRBJ2-1; 9 positions match TRBD2. The ends lost 3 bases at V and 7 bases at J; junction bases unmatched: 10. The CDR3 contains 15 residues. Germline CDR1 reads DFQATT; CDR2 reads SNEGSKA (reference sequence). The CDR3 DNA sequence: TGCAGTGCTAGCGGCTTTAGCGGGAGATTGAATGAGCAGTTCTTC. Residues: CSASGFSGRLNEQFF.

In its sample, this clonotype was seen a few times. This rearrangement joins TRBV20-1 to TRBJ1-2; D call uncertain. Germline CDR1 and CDR2: DFQATT and SNEGSKA (reference sequence). V gave up 5 bases and J gave up 2 bases, with 9 bases separating them. There are 12 residues in the CDR3. The CDR3 here is CSAVDVNYGYTF. DNA of the CDR3: TGCAGTGCTGTCGACGTAAACTATGGCTACACCTTC.

In this sample, this clonotype turned up many times. The chain combines TRBV6-5 with TRBJ2-2; no clear D gene. This CDR3 is 12 amino acids long. Germline V gene data show CDR1 as MNHEY and CDR2 as SVGAGI. Trimming removed 10 bases at V and 8 bases at J, with 14 bases between. In DNA form, the CDR3 reads TGTGCCACCGAAGGAATCGAAGGGGAGCTGTTTTTT. It is translated as CATEGIEGELFF.

In its sample, this clonotype was seen many times. The gene calls are TRBV29-1 and TRBJ1-1; 9 bases line up with TRBD1. The J segment lost 1 base and the V segment lost 7 bases, leaving 7 bases of the junction unmatched. The length of the CDR3 is 14 residues. In germline, CDR1 is SQVTM, CDR2 ANQGSEA. The CDR3 protein is CSARQGVRNTEAFF. The CDR3 DNA reads TGCAGCGCCAGACAGGGGGTGAGGAACACTGAAGCTTTCTTT.

This sequence joins TRBV14 and TRBJ1-1; 8 positions agree with TRBD1. Germline CDR1 and CDR2: SGHDN and FVKESK. With 7 bases clipped from V and 1 base from J, the junction kept 17 bases outside the gene matches. This CDR3 region has 18 residues. CDR3 sequence: CASTPLGQGIGWNTEAFF. Here the CDR3 DNA reads TGTGCCAGCACCCCCCTTGGACAGGGCATCGGGTGGAACACTGAAGCTTTCTTT. Using reference TRBV14 and TRBJ1-1 for the parts outside the CDR3, the full variable domain is EAGVTQFPSHSVIEKGQTVTLRCDPISGHDNLYWYRRVMGKEIKFLLHFVKESKQDESGMPNNRFLAERTGGTYSTLKVQPAELEDSGVYFCASTPLGQGIGWNTEAFFGQGTRLTVV.

The chain is built from TRBV5-1 and TRBJ2-2; 10 positions agree with TRBD1. The germline V gene has CDR1 SGHRS and CDR2 YFSETQ. The CDR3 loop spans 15 amino acids. The junction had 5 bases not matched to a gene; V was cut back by 6 bases and J by 3 bases. In nucleotides, the CDR3 is TGCGCCAGCATCCCGGACAGGGGGTACACCGGGGAGCTGTTTTTT. Its protein is CASIPDRGYTGELFF.

This clonotype was recorded a few times. The chain uses TRBV10-2 and TRBJ2-7; D is ambiguous. Germline CDR1 and CDR2: WSHSY and SAAADI. The CDR3 is 14 amino acids. Trimming cost V 5 bases and J 1 base, with 12 bases left between them. The CDR3 is CASSYLPGSYEQYF. DNA of the CDR3: TGCGCCAGCAGTTACCTACCAGGTTCCTACGAGCAGTACTTC.

The genes are TRBV20-1 and TRBJ2-2, with D perhaps matching TRBD2 (6 bases). CDR1 and CDR2 (germline): DFQATT, SNEGSKA (reference sequence). The CDR3 runs to 15 residues. Trimming shortened V by 0 bases and J by 4 bases, and 12 bases separated the two germline ends. The CDR3 DNA reads TGCAGTGCTAGAGAGGGGGGTGCCGGCACCGGGGAGCTGTTTTTT. It translates to CSAREGGAGTGELFF.

This clonotype was observed at least ten times. This chain connects TRBV6-2 or TRBV6-3 to TRBJ2-3; D perhaps matches TRBD1 (5 bases). The V gene lost 6 bases and the J gene lost 2 bases, with 15 bases spanning the gap. There are 15 residues in the CDR3. The germline CDR1 and CDR2 sequences are MNHEY and SVGEGT. The CDR3 region is CASSLQGLTTDTQYF. The CDR3 region has the DNA TGTGCCAGCAGCCTCCAGGGCCTCACCACAGATACGCAGTATTTT.

This clonotype appeared many times. The chain employs TRBV29-1 and TRBJ2-6; D gene unclear. The V gene lost 3 bases and the J gene lost 0 bases, with 0 bases spanning the gap. The CDR3 consists of 12 residues. CDR1 and CDR2 from the germline V gene are SQVTM and ANQGSEA. CDR3: CSVDSGANVLTF. The CDR3 nucleotides read TGCAGCGTTGACTCTGGGGCCAACGTCCTGACTTTC.

The chain joins TRBV29-1 to TRBJ2-7; TRBD2 agrees at 11 bases. The germline V gene encodes CDR1 SQVTM and CDR2 ANQGSEA. The CDR3 covers 12 residues. V gave up 4 bases and J gave up 7 bases; unmatched junction bases: 3. The CDR3 sequence is CSVGLAGREQYF. CDR3 sequence (DNA): TGCAGCGTTGGACTAGCGGGACGGGAGCAGTACTTC.

This clonotype turned up a few times. V is TRBV7-7 and J is TRBJ1-6; D unclear. Per the germline V gene, CDR1 is SSHAT and CDR2 is FNYEAQ (reference sequence). This CDR3 is 13 amino acids long. The CDR3 loop is CASGQSYNSPLHF. The DNA of the CDR3 is TGTGCTAGCGGGCAGTCCTATAATTCACCCCTCCACTTT.

This clonotype was recorded a few times. J is TRBJ2-2 and V is TRBV19; 13 bases map to TRBD2. The CDR3 spans 14 residues. Looked up from germline, CDR1 is LNHDA and CDR2 is SQIVND (reference sequence). J gave up 9 bases and V 6 bases, and 4 bases lay outside the gene matches. CDR3 nucleotide sequence: TGTGCCAGTAGCGGACTAGCGGGAGTTAGGGAGCTGTTTTTT. Translated: CASSGLAGVRELFF.

This clonotype has ten or more counts. V usage is TRBV7-9 and J usage is TRBJ1-2, with 7 bases matching TRBD1. Germline lookup yields CDR1 SEHNR and CDR2 FQNEAQ (reference sequence). V lost 1 base, J lost 3 bases, and 2 bases stayed unmatched. The CDR3 runs to 14 residues. CDR3 DNA: TGTGCCAGCAGCTTAGAGGGGGCGTACTATGGCTACACCTTC. It specifies CASSLEGAYYGYTF.

V gene TRBV4-2 combines with J gene TRBJ1-2; D possibly corresponds to TRBD1 (5 bases). Trimming took 0 bases from V and 8 from J, leaving 10 bases between them. Germline V CDR1 and CDR2: LGHNA, YNFKEQ. The CDR3 covers 13 residues. CDR3 coding DNA: TGTGCCAGCAGCCAAGAGCAAGGGGACGGCTACACCTTC. This translates into CASSQEQGDGYTF.

This clonotype came up many times. The rearrangement uses TRBV5-1 and TRBJ1-6; 7 bases are a match to TRBD1. CDR1 SGHRS and CDR2 YFSETQ come from the germline V gene. V lost 4 bases, J lost 8 bases, and 6 bases stayed unmatched. The CDR3 is made up of 14 amino acids. The DNA for the CDR3 is TGCGCCAGCAGCATCGACAGGGAAGATTCACCCCTCCACTTT. It is translated as CASSIDREDSPLHF.

This clonotype has a handful of counts. V and J are TRBV6-5 and TRBJ2-7; 9 bases agree with TRBD1. Trimming cost V 2 bases and J 0 bases; bases outside gene matches: 11. Germline-derived CDR1 and CDR2 are MNHEY and SVGAGI. CDR3 length: 18 amino acids. The CDR3 DNA is TGTGCCAGCAGTTACCCGAGGGGACAGGGCTACTCCTCCTACGAGCAGTACTTC. It codes for CASSYPRGQGYSSYEQYF.

This clonotype occurred a few times. The chain combines TRBV6-2 or TRBV6-3 with TRBJ2-3; D is possibly TRBD1 (6 bases). This CDR3 is built from 16 residues. The germline V gene encodes CDR1 MNHEY and CDR2 SVGEGT. The V end was cut by 4 bases, the J end by 0 bases, with 14 bases between. The CDR3 DNA reads TGTGCCAGCAGTTTCCACAGGGTAGAGAGCACAGATACGCAGTATTTT. Translating gives CASSFHRVESTDTQYF.

The V call is TRBV20-1, the J call TRBJ2-7; D unresolved. Germline V gene data show CDR1 as DFQATT and CDR2 as SNEGSKA (reference sequence). The CDR3 contains 13 residues. V was shortened by 3 bases and J by 2 bases, with 11 bases between the two germline ends. The CDR3 sequence: CSASRPPAYEQYF. The CDR3 nucleotides are TGCAGTGCTAGTCGCCCGCCCGCCTACGAGCAGTACTTC.

V is TRBV11-2 and J is TRBJ2-7, with D unresolved. The V gene lost 8 bases and the J gene lost 4 bases, with 18 bases spanning the gap. The CDR3 consists of 14 residues. The V gene's germline CDR1 is SGHAT and CDR2 FQNNGV. CDR3 nucleotide sequence: TGTGCCAGCGTCTCCCCCCGAACGGGTTACGAGCAGTACTTC. Translation gives CASVSPRTGYEQYF. The full variable domain, rest sourced from reference TRBV11-2 and TRBJ2-7, is EAGVAQSPRYKIIEKRQSVAFWCNPISGHATLYWYQQILGQGPKLLIQFQNNGVVDDSQLPKDRFSAERLKGVDSTLKIQPAKLEDSAVYLCASVSPRTGYEQYFGPGTRLTVT.

The chain carries TRBV9 and TRBJ2-7, with D possibly matching TRBD2 (5 bases). Looked up from germline, CDR1 is SGDLS and CDR2 is YYNGEE. This CDR3 contains 13 residues. Trimming stripped 4 bases from V and 4 bases from J, with 12 bases between. The CDR3 protein is CASSPGNTYEQYF. The CDR3 bases are TGTGCCAGCAGCCCGGGGAACACGTACGAGCAGTACTTC.